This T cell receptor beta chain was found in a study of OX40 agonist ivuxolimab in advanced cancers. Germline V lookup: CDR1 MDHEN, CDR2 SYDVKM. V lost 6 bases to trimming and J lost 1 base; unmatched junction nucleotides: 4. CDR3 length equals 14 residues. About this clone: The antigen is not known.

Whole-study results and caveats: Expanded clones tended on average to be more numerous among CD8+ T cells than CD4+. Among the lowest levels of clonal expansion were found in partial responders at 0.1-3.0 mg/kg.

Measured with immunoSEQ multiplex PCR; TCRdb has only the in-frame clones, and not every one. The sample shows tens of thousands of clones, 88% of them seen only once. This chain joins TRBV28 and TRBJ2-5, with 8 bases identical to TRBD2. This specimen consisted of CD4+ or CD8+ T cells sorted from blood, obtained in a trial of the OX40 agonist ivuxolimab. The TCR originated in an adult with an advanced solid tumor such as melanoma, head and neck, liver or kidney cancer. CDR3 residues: CASRPGLAQETQYF. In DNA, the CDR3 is TGTGCCAGCAGGCCCGGACTAGCCCAAGAGACCCAGTACTTC.